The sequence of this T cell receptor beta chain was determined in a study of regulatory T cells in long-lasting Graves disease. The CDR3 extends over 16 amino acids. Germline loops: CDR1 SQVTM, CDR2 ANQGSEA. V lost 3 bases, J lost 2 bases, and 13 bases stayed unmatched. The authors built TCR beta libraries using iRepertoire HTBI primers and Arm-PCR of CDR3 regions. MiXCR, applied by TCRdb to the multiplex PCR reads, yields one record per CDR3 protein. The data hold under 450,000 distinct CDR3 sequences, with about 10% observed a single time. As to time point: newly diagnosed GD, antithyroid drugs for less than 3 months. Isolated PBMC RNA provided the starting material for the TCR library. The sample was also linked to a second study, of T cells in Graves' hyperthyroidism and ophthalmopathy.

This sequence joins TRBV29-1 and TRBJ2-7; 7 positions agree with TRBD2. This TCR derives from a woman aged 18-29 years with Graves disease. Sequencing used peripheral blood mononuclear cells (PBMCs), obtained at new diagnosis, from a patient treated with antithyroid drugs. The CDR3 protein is CSVEGGEASGTYEQYF. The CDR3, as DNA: TGCAGCGTTGAGGGGGGGGAAGCTAGCGGCACCTACGAGCAGTACTTC.